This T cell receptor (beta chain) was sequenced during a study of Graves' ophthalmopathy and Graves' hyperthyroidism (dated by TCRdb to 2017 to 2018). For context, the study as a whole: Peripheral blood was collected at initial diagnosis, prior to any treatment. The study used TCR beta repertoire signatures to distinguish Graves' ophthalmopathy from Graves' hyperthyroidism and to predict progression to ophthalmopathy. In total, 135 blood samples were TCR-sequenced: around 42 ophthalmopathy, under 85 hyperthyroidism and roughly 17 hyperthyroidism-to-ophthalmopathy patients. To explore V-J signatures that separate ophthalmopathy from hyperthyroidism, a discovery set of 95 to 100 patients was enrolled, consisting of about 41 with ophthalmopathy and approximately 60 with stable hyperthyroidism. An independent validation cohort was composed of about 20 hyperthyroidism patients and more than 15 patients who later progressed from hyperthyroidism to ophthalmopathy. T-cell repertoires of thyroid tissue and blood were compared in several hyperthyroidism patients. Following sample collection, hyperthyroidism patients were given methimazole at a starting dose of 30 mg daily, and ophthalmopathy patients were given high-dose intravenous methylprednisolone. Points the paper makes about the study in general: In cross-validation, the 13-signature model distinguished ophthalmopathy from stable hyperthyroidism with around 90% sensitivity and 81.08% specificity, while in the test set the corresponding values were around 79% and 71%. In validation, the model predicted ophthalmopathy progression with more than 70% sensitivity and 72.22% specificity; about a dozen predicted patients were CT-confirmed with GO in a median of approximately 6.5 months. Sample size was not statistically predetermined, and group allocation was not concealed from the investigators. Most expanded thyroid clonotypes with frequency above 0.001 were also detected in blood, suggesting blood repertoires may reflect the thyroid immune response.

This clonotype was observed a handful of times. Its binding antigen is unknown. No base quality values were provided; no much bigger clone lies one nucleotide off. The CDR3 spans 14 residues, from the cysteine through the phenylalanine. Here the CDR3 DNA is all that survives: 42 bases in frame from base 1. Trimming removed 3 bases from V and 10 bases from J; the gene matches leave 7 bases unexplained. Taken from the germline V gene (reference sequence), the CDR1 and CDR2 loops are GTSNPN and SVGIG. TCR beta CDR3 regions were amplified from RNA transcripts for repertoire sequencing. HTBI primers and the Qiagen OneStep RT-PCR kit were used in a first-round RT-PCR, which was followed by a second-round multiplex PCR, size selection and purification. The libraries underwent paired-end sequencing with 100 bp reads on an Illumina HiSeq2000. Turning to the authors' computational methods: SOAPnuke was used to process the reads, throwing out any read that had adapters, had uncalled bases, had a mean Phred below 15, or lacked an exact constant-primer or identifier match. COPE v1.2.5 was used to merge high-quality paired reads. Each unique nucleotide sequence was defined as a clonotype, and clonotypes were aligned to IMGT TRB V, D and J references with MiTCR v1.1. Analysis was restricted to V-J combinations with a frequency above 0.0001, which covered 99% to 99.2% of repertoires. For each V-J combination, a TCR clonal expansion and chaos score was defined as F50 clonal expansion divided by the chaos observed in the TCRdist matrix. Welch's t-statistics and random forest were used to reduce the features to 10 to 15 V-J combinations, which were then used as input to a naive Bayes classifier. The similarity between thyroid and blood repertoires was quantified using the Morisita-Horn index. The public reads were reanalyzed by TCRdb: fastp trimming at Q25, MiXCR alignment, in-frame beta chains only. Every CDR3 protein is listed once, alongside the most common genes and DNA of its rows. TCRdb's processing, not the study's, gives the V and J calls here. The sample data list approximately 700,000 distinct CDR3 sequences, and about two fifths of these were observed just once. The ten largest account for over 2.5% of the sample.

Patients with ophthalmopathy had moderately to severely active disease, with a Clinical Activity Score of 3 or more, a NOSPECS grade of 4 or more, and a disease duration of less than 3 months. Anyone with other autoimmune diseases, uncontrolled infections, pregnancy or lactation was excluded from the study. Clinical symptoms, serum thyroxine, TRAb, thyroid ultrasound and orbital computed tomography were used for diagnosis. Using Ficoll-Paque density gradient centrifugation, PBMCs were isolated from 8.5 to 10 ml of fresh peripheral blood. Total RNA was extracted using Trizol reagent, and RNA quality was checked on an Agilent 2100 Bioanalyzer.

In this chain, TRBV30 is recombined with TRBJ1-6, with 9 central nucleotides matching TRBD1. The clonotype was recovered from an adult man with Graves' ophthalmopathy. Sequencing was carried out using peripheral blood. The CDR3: CAWRRQGEGSPLHF. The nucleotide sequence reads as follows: TGTGCCTGGAGGAGACAGGGGGAGGGATCACCCCTCCACTTT.